Listed here are 15 T cell receptor beta chains from one sample, sequenced in a study of cytomegalovirus exposure and HLA in healthy donors (dated by TCRdb to the late 2010s). Receptor amplification or capture employed the immunoSEQ multiplex PCR assay. The source is immuneACCESS, and TCRdb retained only in-frame sequences with V and J called. Part of the clones is not carried over; for the studies checked, unresolved V genes explain less than half of this, and the remainder is unexplained. Across this sample there are 260,000 or so clones, with around nine tenths seen only once. The top ten clones comprise 2.5% to 3% of the sample. The sample consisted of PBMCs. These receptors all come from a man between 18 and 29 years old in good health and CMV-seronegative.

CDR3 coding DNA: TGTGCCAGCAATCCTCAACGGGGCAATGAGCAGTTCTTC. Encoded protein: CASNPQRGNEQFF. The rearrangement uses TRBV11-2 and TRBJ2-1; possible D gene TRBD2, 5 bases. Trimming cost V 7 bases and J 6 bases, with 13 bases left between them. This CDR3 is built from 13 residues. CDR1 is SGHAT and CDR2 is FQNNGV in the germline V gene.

This chain links TRBV28 with TRBJ1-2; no clear D gene. The V end was cut by 3 bases, the J end by 4 bases, with 24 bases between. The CDR3 extends over 18 amino acids. Per germline, CDR1 MDHEN and CDR2 SYDVKM. The CDR3 loop reads CASSFPLQDLTETYGYTF. The CDR3 DNA reads as TGTGCCAGCAGTTTCCCTTTGCAGGATCTAACAGAGACCTATGGCTACACCTTC.

V gene TRBV28 combines with J gene TRBJ1-4; 7 bases align to TRBD1. Trimming took 6 bases from V and 4 from J; bases not matched to a gene: 8. The germline V gene has CDR1 MDHEN and CDR2 SYDVKM. This CDR3 is 15 amino acids long. CDR3 amino acids: CASSAGGRGNEKLFF. The CDR3 nucleotides are TGTGCCAGCAGCGCAGGGGGAAGGGGTAATGAAAAACTGTTTTTT.

The V call is TRBV4-1, the J call TRBJ2-4; 8 bases match TRBD2. V was pared by 4 bases and J by 7 bases, with 9 bases of the junction left unmatched. CDR1 is MGHRA, CDR2 YSYEKL, per germline. The CDR3 length is 15 residues. CDR3 sequence (DNA): TGCGCCAGCAGCCTTAGTGGCGGGGGGAAGAACATTCAGTACTTC. Translating it yields CASSLSGGGKNIQYF.

CDR3 loop: CASSPTGAYEAFF. CDR3 DNA: TGTGCCAGCTCACCGACAGGGGCATATGAAGCTTTCTTT. V usage is TRBV18 and J usage is TRBJ1-1; 8 positions agree with TRBD1. In germline, CDR1 is KGHSH, CDR2 LQKENI. This CDR3 is built from 13 residues. The V gene end was trimmed by 3 bases and the J gene end by 7 bases; junction bases not matched to a gene: 4.

This clone occurred once. The V and J genes are TRBV9 and TRBJ2-5; D remains unclear. Looked up from germline, CDR1 is SGDLS and CDR2 is YYNGEE. Trimming cost V 4 bases and J 5 bases, with 12 bases left between them. The CDR3 extends over 13 amino acids. The DNA of the CDR3 is TGTGCCAGCAGCCCCTATTCTGCGGAGACCCAGTACTTC. Residues: CASSPYSAETQYF.

This sequence joins TRBV10-2 and TRBJ1-5; no reliable D call. The CDR3 runs to 13 residues. Germline lookup yields CDR1 WSHSY and CDR2 SAAADI. V dropped 8 bases and J dropped 6 bases, with 14 bases sitting between them. CDR3 DNA: TGCGCCAGCCGGGAGGGATTATCTCAGCCCCAGCATTTT. Protein product: CASREGLSQPQHF.

This clone was observed once. The chain links TRBV19 to TRBJ2-3; TRBD2 might be the D (5 bases). Germline V CDR1 and CDR2: LNHDA, SQIVND (reference sequence). V lost 3 bases to trimming and J lost 2 bases, with 9 bases between them. This CDR3 is built from 14 residues. CDR3 region: CASSIEGLTDTQYF. The CDR3 DNA is TGTGCCAGTAGTATCGAGGGCCTCACAGATACGCAGTATTTT.

The chain recombines TRBV7-9 with TRBJ1-2, with TRBD1 matching over 7 bases. V gave up 5 bases and J gave up 8 bases; unmatched junction bases: 11. Germline loops: CDR1 SEHNR, CDR2 FQNEAQ (reference sequence). The CDR3 sequence is 14 residues long. As DNA, the CDR3 is TGTGCCAGCAGCCAAAAGACAGGGAGTGAAGGCTACACCTTC. Translation: CASSQKTGSEGYTF.

The chain joins TRBV7-9 to TRBJ1-3; 7 bases fit TRBD1. The germline V gene encodes CDR1 SEHNR and CDR2 FQNEAQ (reference sequence). The CDR3 totals 14 residues. The J segment lost 0 bases and the V segment lost 5 bases, leaving 1 base of the junction unmatched. CDR3 amino acids: CASSRDSSGNTIYF. The DNA for the CDR3 is TGTGCCAGCAGCCGGGACAGCTCTGGAAACACCATATATTTT.

The rearrangement uses TRBV5-1 and TRBJ1-1; 9 bases are a match to TRBD1. Germline V gives CDR1 SGHRS, CDR2 YFSETQ. The CDR3 loop spans 15 amino acids. V shed 0 bases and J 4 bases; nucleotides not matched to a gene: 4. The CDR3: CASSLEGQGSTEAFF. CDR3 DNA: TGCGCCAGCAGCTTGGAAGGACAGGGGAGCACTGAAGCTTTCTTT. Complete variable domain (other parts from reference TRBV5-1 and TRBJ1-1): KAGVTQTPRYLIKTRGQQVTLSCSPISGHRSVSWYQQTPGQGLQFLFEYFSETQRNKGNFPGRFSGRQFSNSRSEMNVSTLELGDSALYLCASSLEGQGSTEAFFGQGTRLTVV.

The V and J genes are TRBV10-3 and TRBJ1-1, with TRBD1 as a possible D gene (6 bases). V lost 11 bases and J 2 bases, leaving 18 bases between the germline ends. The CDR3 has 14 amino acids. CDR1 and CDR2 (germline): ENHRY, SYGVKD. The CDR3, as DNA: TGTGCCGCAAGAACCGGGACACTAAACACTGAAGCTTTCTTT. It codes for CAARTGTLNTEAFF.

This chain joins TRBV19 and TRBJ2-6, with D perhaps TRBD1 (5 bases). The CDR3 runs to 16 residues. Per germline, CDR1 LNHDA and CDR2 SQIVND (reference sequence). The germline V and J ends were trimmed by 8 bases and 0 bases, with 14 bases remaining between them. The CDR3 reads CASWGGDNSGANVLTF. CDR3 sequence (DNA): TGTGCCAGTTGGGGCGGTGATAACTCTGGGGCCAACGTCCTGACTTTC.

CDR3 sequence reads: CASSLDPTGQNSPLHF. For the CDR3, the DNA is TGCGCCAGCAGCTTGGATCCTACAGGGCAGAATTCACCCCTCCACTTT. The J gene is TRBJ1-6, the V gene TRBV5-1; weak D call: TRBD1 (6 bases). This CDR3 comprises 16 residues. The V gene lost 0 bases and the J gene lost 7 bases, with 14 bases spanning the gap. From germline, CDR1 is SGHRS and CDR2 YFSETQ.

The chain has TRBV7-2 and TRBJ2-7; D uncertain. The germline V gene has CDR1 SGHTA and CDR2 FQGNSA. The CDR3 loop spans 15 amino acids. Deletions cut 0 bases from V and 0 bases from J, with 9 bases between. The CDR3 here is CASSLASVNSYEQYF. CDR3 sequence (DNA): TGTGCCAGCAGCTTAGCATCTGTAAACTCCTACGAGCAGTACTTC.